The 23 T cell receptor beta chains below were found in one sample sequenced in a study of naive and memory T cell subsets. Overall study findings and caveats: Possibly reflecting memory cells re-expressing CD45RA, a few larger clonotypes occurred in naive repertoires, especially CD8.

No antigen has been identified for these receptors. Two oligonucleotides, mixed equimolar, formed the beta constant-region primer covering TRBC1 and TRBC2. Nested alpha and beta constant-region primers with the SP2 primer drove four PCR rounds on ligated cDNA. TCRdb re-derived calls from the UMI-ligation and nested PCR reads in MiXCR, one entry per CDR3 protein. The data hold over 100,000 distinct CDR3 sequences, with about 14% observed a single time. Source material: naive CD8+ T cells from blood. These receptor sequences come from a human donor in good health.

This chain uses TRBV5-1 with TRBJ2-7, with a weak D call TRBD2 (6 bases). This CDR3 is built from 14 residues. V was trimmed by 4 bases and J by 1 base, leaving 12 bases between them. Germline CDR1 SGHRS, CDR2 YFSETQ. The DNA for the CDR3 is TGCGCCAGCAGCGCGGGGTGGGTATCCTACGAGCAGTACTTC. Residues: CASSAGWVSYEQYF.

The chain combines TRBV5-6 with TRBJ2-1; maybe TRBD1 (6 bases). Germline V gene sequence: CDR1 SGHDT, CDR2 YYEEEE. CDR3 length equals 16 residues. Trimming pared 3 bases from V and 0 bases from J, leaving 13 bases between. This chain's CDR3 is CASSSEADSSYNEQFF. In DNA, the CDR3 is TGTGCCAGCAGCTCCGAGGCGGACAGCTCCTACAATGAGCAGTTCTTC.

This clonotype was seen many times. The J gene is TRBJ2-1, the V gene TRBV6-2 or TRBV6-3; 8 nucleotides match TRBD2. The junction had 4 bases not matched to a gene; V was cut back by 6 bases and J by 0 bases. CDR1 is MNHEY and CDR2 is SVGEGT in the germline V gene. The CDR3 has 15 amino acids. The CDR3: CASSSSGSSYNEQFF. CDR3 nucleotides: TGTGCCAGCAGCTCAAGCGGGAGCTCCTACAATGAGCAGTTCTTC.

A remark on this clonotype: One end of the junction varies from germline; a read error may be responsible. The chain combines TRBV7-9 with TRBJ2-1; 9 nucleotides agree with TRBD2. The CDR3 spans 18 residues. The germline gives CDR1 SEHNR, CDR2 FQNEAQ (reference sequence). CDR3 bases: TGTGTCAGCAGCTTGGCGTTAGCGGGAGAGGGGGGGCACAATGAGCAGTTCTTC. This encodes CVSSLALAGEGGHNEQFF.

This clonotype was found a few times. At one end, the junction sequence differs from germline, possibly due to a read error. The rearrangement uses TRBV6-2 or TRBV6-3 and TRBJ1-5; D is unresolved. The CDR3 loop spans 10 amino acids. Per the germline V gene, CDR1 is MNHEY and CDR2 is SVGEGT. CDR3 coding DNA: TGTGCCAGCGGTTATCAGCCCCAGCATTTT. This translates into CASGYQPQHF.

Only a few counts were recorded for this clonotype. V is TRBV19 and J is TRBJ2-1; D gene ambiguous. Trimming removed 3 bases at V and 0 bases at J, with 6 bases between. Germline CDR1 LNHDA, CDR2 SQIVND (reference sequence). This CDR3 region has 14 residues. CDR3 sequence reads: CASSMQGSYNEQFF. In DNA form, the CDR3 reads TGTGCCAGTAGTATGCAAGGCTCCTACAATGAGCAGTTCTTC. The variable domain in full, with the rest retrieved from reference TRBV19 and TRBJ2-1, is DGGITQSPKYLFRKEGQNVTLSCEQNLNHDAMYWYRQDPGQGLRLIYYSQIVNDFQKGDIAEGYSVSREKKESFPLTVTSAQKNPTAFYLCASSMQGSYNEQFFGPGTRLTVL.

This clonotype was seen many times. The rearrangement uses TRBV7-6 and TRBJ2-1; TRBD2 matches 7 bases. Germline V gene lookup returns CDR1 SGHVS and CDR2 FNYEAQ. This CDR3 is 20 amino acids long. V lost 3 bases to trimming and J lost 1 base; unmatched junction nucleotides: 18. CDR3 in amino acids: CASSFSRLGGILLSYNEQFF. CDR3 nucleotides: TGTGCCAGCAGCTTTTCGCGTTTGGGGGGGATCCTCCTTTCCTACAATGAGCAGTTCTTC.

V usage is TRBV19 and J usage is TRBJ1-1, with D possibly TRBD1 on 5 matching bases. CDR1 is LNHDA and CDR2 is SQIVND in the germline V gene (reference sequence). CDR3 length: 16 amino acids. V was pared by 2 bases and J by 7 bases, with 20 bases between. CDR3 sequence reads: CASSIPAHGGRGEAFF. The CDR3 coding sequence is TGTGCCAGTAGTATACCCGCCCACGGGGGGAGGGGTGAAGCTTTCTTT.

This clonotype was recorded many times. The V gene is TRBV19, the J gene TRBJ1-4, with a tentative D call TRBD1 (5 bases). Trimming left V 3 bases short and J 8 bases short, with 19 bases between. Germline loops: CDR1 LNHDA, CDR2 SQIVND (reference sequence). The CDR3 runs to 16 residues. The CDR3 DNA is TGTGCCAGTAGTATCGGACATCCCCGACTGGGGGAAAAACTGTTTTTT. Amino acid sequence: CASSIGHPRLGEKLFF.

This chain links TRBV4-2 with TRBJ2-5; 12 nucleotides line up with TRBD2. The J segment lost 7 bases and the V segment lost 1 base, leaving 1 base of the junction unmatched. Germline V gene sequence: CDR1 LGHNA, CDR2 YNFKEQ. This CDR3 is 14 amino acids long. CDR3: CASSQGTSGTTQYF. The CDR3 nucleotides are TGTGCCAGCAGCCAAGGGACTAGCGGGACGACCCAGTACTTC.

This clonotype was seen many times. This chain joins TRBV6-2 or TRBV6-3 and TRBJ2-1; 9 bases align to TRBD2. The trim removed 6 bases at V and 1 base at J, leaving 16 bases unmatched. CDR3 size: 19 residues. CDR1 is MNHEY, CDR2 SVGEGT, per germline. CDR3 loop: CASSRPGGGRERSYNEQFF. Written as DNA, the CDR3 is TGTGCCAGCAGCCGGCCTGGGGGCGGGAGGGAACGATCCTACAATGAGCAGTTCTTC.

The chain recombines TRBV29-1 with TRBJ1-1; D remains ambiguous. This CDR3 has 12 amino acids. V was pared by 3 bases and J by 2 bases, with 7 bases between. CDR1 and CDR2 from the germline V gene are SQVTM and ANQGSEA. CDR3 sequence reads: CSVESGNTEAFF. The DNA of the CDR3 is TGCAGCGTTGAGTCAGGTAACACTGAAGCTTTCTTT.

This clonotype was observed a few times. The chain couples TRBV7-8 to TRBJ2-3; TRBD1 matches 8 bases. Losses at the gene ends were 5 bases for V and 3 bases for J; bases not matched to a gene: 10. Germline CDR1 reads SGHVS; CDR2 reads FQNEAQ. The CDR3 spans 16 residues. CDR3 DNA sequence: TGTGCCAGCAGCGCTACAGGGGGTTGGGGTACAGATACGCAGTATTTT. Its translation: CASSATGGWGTDTQYF.

This clonotype was observed a handful of times. This chain connects TRBV12-3 or TRBV12-4 to TRBJ2-2, with D perhaps matching TRBD1 (6 bases). The CDR3 is 18 amino acids. V shed 0 bases and J shed 0 bases, with 14 bases lying between them. The CDR3 DNA sequence: TGTGCCAGCAGTTTAGCGCATCTGGGGGCAGCGAACACCGGGGAGCTGTTTTTT. It codes for CASSLAHLGAANTGELFF.

This clonotype was detected ten times or more. This rearrangement joins TRBV7-9 to TRBJ2-7, with a possible D match to TRBD1 (5 bases). CDR1 and CDR2 (germline): SEHNR, FQNEAQ (reference sequence). Between the trimmed V and J ends, which lost 6 bases and 3 bases, there was a span of 6 bases. This CDR3 has 11 residues. The CDR3 is CASRDSYEQYF. CDR3 coding DNA: TGTGCCAGCAGAGACAGCTACGAGCAGTACTTC.

V and J are TRBV27 and TRBJ1-6; D unresolved. There are 15 residues in the CDR3. CDR1 MNHEY and CDR2 SMNVEV come from the germline V gene (reference sequence). V was cut by 6 bases and J by 11 bases, with 20 bases left in between. The CDR3 is CASSIQNGFGTPLHF. The CDR3, as DNA: TGTGCCAGCAGCATACAAAACGGCTTTGGAACACCCCTCCACTTT.

This clonotype was found a few times. The chain joins TRBV10-3 to TRBJ2-7; 9 nucleotides line up with TRBD1. Germline loops: CDR1 ENHRY, CDR2 SYGVKD. The CDR3 consists of 16 residues. V was pared by 4 bases and J by 12 bases, with 19 bases of the junction left unmatched. The CDR3 region has the DNA TGTGCCATCAGTGCCTCCATTCTTGGACAGGGGATCAAGGGGTACTTC. Translation gives CAISASILGQGIKGYF.

This clonotype occurred a few times. The rearrangement links TRBV29-1 to TRBJ2-1; possible D gene TRBD1, 6 bases. There are 12 residues in the CDR3. CDR1 is SQVTM and CDR2 is ANQGSEA in the germline V gene. V lost 5 bases to trimming and J lost 6 bases, with 11 bases between them. CDR3 DNA: TGCAGCGTTCCAGGGGCTGTCAATGAGCAGTTCTTC. Encoded protein: CSVPGAVNEQFF.

The chain couples TRBV20-1 to TRBJ1-2, with D unclear. V lost 0 bases and J lost 1, with 6 bases in between. The CDR3 contains 13 residues. The germline V gene encodes CDR1 DFQATT and CDR2 SNEGSKA (reference sequence). The CDR3 region has the DNA TGCAGTGCTAGAGATACAGATAACTATGGCTACACCTTC. Protein sequence: CSARDTDNYGYTF.

J is TRBJ2-2 and V is TRBV5-6; 7 positions match TRBD1. The length of the CDR3 is 16 residues. Germline CDR1 reads SGHDT; CDR2 reads YYEEEE. J was trimmed by 0 bases and V by 2 bases; bases with no gene match: 4. CDR3 sequence: CASSLADRANTGELFF. The DNA for the CDR3 is TGTGCCAGCAGCTTAGCCGACAGGGCGAACACCGGGGAGCTGTTTTTT.

The CDR3 loop reads CASSPGTSGAQETQYF. DNA for the CDR3: TGCGCCAGCAGCCCGGGGACTAGCGGGGCCCAAGAGACCCAGTACTTC. V usage is TRBV5-1 and J usage is TRBJ2-5; 13 nucleotides line up with TRBD2. Germline V gene sequence: CDR1 SGHRS, CDR2 YFSETQ. J gave up 1 base and V 4 bases, and 4 bases lay outside the gene matches. The CDR3 runs 16 residues.

This chain uses TRBV18 with TRBJ2-7; D unclear. Germline CDR1 is KGHSH and CDR2 is LQKENI. CDR3 length: 14 amino acids. V gave up 3 bases and J gave up 7 bases, with 16 bases separating them. The DNA for the CDR3 is TGTGCCAGCTCACCTGCAGGTACCCTATGGGAGCAGTACTTC. This codes for CASSPAGTLWEQYF.

This clonotype has a handful of counts. The chain couples TRBV6-5 to TRBJ1-5; D possibly corresponds to TRBD1 (6 bases). Germline assignment: CDR1 MNHEY and CDR2 SVGAGI. Trimming stripped 6 bases from V and 0 bases from J, with 12 bases between. The CDR3 totals 15 residues. CDR3 DNA sequence: TGTGCCAGCAGGGAGGGGGGAAATAGCAATCAGCCCCAGCATTTT. Protein: CASREGGNSNQPQHF.